This T cell receptor beta chain appears in the sequencing data of a study of CD8+CD57+ T cells in acquired aplastic anemia. Selection for sequencing was limited to patients who had shown CD8+CD57+ cell expansion by flow cytometry. A severe acquired aplastic anemia diagnosis applied to all patients. For CDR3 and TCR beta VDJ profiling, genomic DNA was the template used. TCRdb ran MiXCR on the reads and lists one entry per CDR3 protein. The table includes approximately 130,000 distinct CDR3 sequences, almost 40% detected once. Notes on the study in general: Both patients and controls carried the same twenty-nine CD8+ CDR3 sequences.

V shed 4 bases and J 0 bases; nucleotides not matched to a gene: 17. Looked up from germline, CDR1 is LGHNA and CDR2 is YNFKEQ. CDR3 length equals 20 residues. A remark on this clonotype: Its target is not known.

The sample was sorted CD4+, CD8+, or CD8+CD57+ T cells (not recorded which) from PBMCs. J is TRBJ2-1 and V is TRBV4-2; 8 nucleotides line up with TRBD2. The source of this sequence is a human donor with aplastic anemia. CDR3 in DNA: TGTGCCAGCAGCCCAGATCGCCCTAGCGGGTGGAAGAGCTCCTACAATGAGCAGTTCTTC. It is translated as CASSPDRPSGWKSSYNEQFF.